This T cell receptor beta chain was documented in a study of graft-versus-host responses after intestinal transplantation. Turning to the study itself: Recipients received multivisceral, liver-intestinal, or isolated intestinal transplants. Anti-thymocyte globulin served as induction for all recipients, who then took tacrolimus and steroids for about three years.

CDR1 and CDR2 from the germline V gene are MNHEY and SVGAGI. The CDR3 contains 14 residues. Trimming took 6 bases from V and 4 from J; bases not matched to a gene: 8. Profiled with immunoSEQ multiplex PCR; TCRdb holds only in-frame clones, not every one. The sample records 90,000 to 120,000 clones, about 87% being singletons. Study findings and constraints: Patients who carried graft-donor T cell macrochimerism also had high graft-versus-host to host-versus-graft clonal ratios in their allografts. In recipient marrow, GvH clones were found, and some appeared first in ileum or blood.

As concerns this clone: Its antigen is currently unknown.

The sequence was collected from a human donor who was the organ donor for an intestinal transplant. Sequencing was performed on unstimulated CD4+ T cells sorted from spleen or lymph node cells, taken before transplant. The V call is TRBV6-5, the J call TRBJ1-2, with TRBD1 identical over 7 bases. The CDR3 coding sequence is TGTGCCAGCAGAAATACAGGGGCTGGCTATGGCTACACCTTC. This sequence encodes CASRNTGAGYGYTF.